This T cell receptor beta chain was recovered during a study of T cell responses to AZD1222 COVID-19 vaccine. Generated by immunoSEQ multiplex PCR, the TCRdb table keeps only in-frame clones and is missing some. The sample contains approximately 100,000 clones, just under 90% of which appear only once. Study-wide results and caveats: Just a handful of AZD1222 recipients were seropositive at baseline. Females outnumbered males among donors, who were mostly white British; clonal diversity was possibly underestimated.

On this clone itself: The antigen is undetermined.

V was pared by 0 bases and J by 13 bases, with 16 bases between. Germline CDR1 and CDR2: LGHDT and YNNKEL (reference sequence). The CDR3 runs 15 residues. This TCR was recovered from an adult in good health. The specimen was peripheral blood, collected on day 0 of AZD1222 vaccination. The chain links TRBV3-1 (or the pseudogene TRBV3-2) to TRBJ1-6, with D possibly TRBD1 on 5 matching bases. CDR3 nucleotide sequence: TGTGCCAGCAGCCAAGATTCGACAGCCTTTCGGCCCCTCCACTTT. Protein product: CASSQDSTAFRPLHF.